This entry features one T cell receptor (beta chain) sequence. Its antigen remains unidentified. Compared with germline, one end of the junction differs, possibly owing to a read error. The germline CDR1 and CDR2 sequences are SEHNR and FQNEAQ (reference sequence). The CDR3 sequence is 16 residues long. This sample is drawn from a study of cytomegalovirus exposure and HLA in healthy donors. The study ran its PCR with 60 Vbeta and 13 Jbeta primers. Per the original methods: An analysis performed later counted around 86 million unique TCR beta chains (roughly 10 million of them shared). TCRdb keeps only in-frame clones here, not all; method: immunoSEQ multiplex PCR. Clone size and V and J calls were adopted from that table, with D and trimming inferred from the DNA. The data show 70,000 to 95,000 clones, about 78% seen once. Study results and limitations: Later, TCR association rates were found to vary by HLA locus, highest for DRB1 and lowest for HLA-C. More than 150 TCR beta chains were listed as cytomegalovirus-associated.

The specimen was PBMCs. This clonotype originated in a male donor in good health and CMV-seronegative. V usage is TRBV7-9 and J usage is TRBJ2-2; 9 bases are a match to TRBD1. The CDR3 spells CSSSVTGGAGTGELFF. CDR3 nucleotide sequence: TGTTCCAGCAGCGTCACAGGGGGCGCGGGCACCGGGGAGCTGTTTTTT.